This T cell receptor beta chain stems from a study of OX40 agonist ivuxolimab in advanced cancers. Study background: Ivuxolimab, an antibody acting as an agonist of OX40 (CD134), was used to treat patients.

On this clone itself: Its antigen is undetermined.

Germline V lookup: CDR1 LNHDA, CDR2 SQIVND (reference sequence). This CDR3 spans 15 amino acids. V gave up 6 bases and J gave up 4 bases, with 16 bases separating them. Assay: immunoSEQ multiplex PCR; the TCRdb copy retains only in-frame clones and omits some. The data contain 63,000 or so clones, 65% to 85% of them seen just once; the ten biggest clones take up about 1.1%. Study-wide findings and caveats: Relative to CD4+, CD8+ T cells held more expanded clones on average. No antigen was identified for the clonally expanded peripheral T cells.

Material: CD4+ or CD8+ T cells sorted from blood, obtained in a trial of the OX40 agonist ivuxolimab. The V call is TRBV19, the J call TRBJ1-5; D might be TRBD1 (6 bases). The receptor's source is an adult with an advanced solid tumor such as melanoma, head and neck, liver or kidney cancer. This chain's CDR3 is CASRSQGSGNQPQHF. As DNA, the CDR3 is TGTGCCAGTAGGTCCCAGGGGTCAGGTAATCAGCCCCAGCATTTT.